Listed here are 29 T cell receptor beta chains from one sample, sequenced in a study of blood T cells in healthy people across ages. Primers used in a second PCR of roughly 6 to 12 cycles were a sample-barcoded 5' primer and a J-beta primer mix. One entry per CDR3 protein, called by TCRdb with MiXCR from the 5' RACE reads. The sample lists fewer than 900,000 distinct CDR3 sequences; 40% to 45% were seen once. The sequencing sample was made of blood. These receptors originate from a woman aged 60-70 years in good health.

The J gene is TRBJ1-1, the V gene TRBV2; D is perhaps TRBD1 (6 bases). Germline lookup yields CDR1 SNHLY and CDR2 FYNNEI. CDR3 length: 15 amino acids. Trimming left V 5 bases short and J 1 base short, with 14 bases between. The CDR3 region has the DNA TGTGCCAGCAGTCCCCCAAACAGGGAGAACACTGAAGCTTTCTTT. It translates to CASSPPNRENTEAFF. Variable domain in full (rest from reference TRBV2 and TRBJ1-1): EPEVTQTPSHQVTQMGQEVILRCVPISNHLYFYWYRQILGQKVEFLVSFYNNEISEKSEIFDDQFSVERPDGSNFTLKIRSTKLEDSAMYFCASSPPNRENTEAFFGQGTRLTVV.

This clonotype turned up a few times. The V and J genes are TRBV6-2 or TRBV6-3 and TRBJ2-7, with 7 bases that match TRBD2. The length of the CDR3 is 11 residues. Unmatched junction bases numbered 2, after V lost 3 bases and J lost 9 bases. Per the germline V gene, CDR1 is MNHEY and CDR2 is SVGEGT. The DNA of the CDR3 is TGTGCCAGCAGTTATGGCGGGGGGCAGTACTTC. The encoded protein is CASSYGGGQYF.

This clonotype was seen only a few times. The V and J genes are TRBV6-2 or TRBV6-3 and TRBJ2-3, with D perhaps assigned TRBD1 or TRBD2 (6 bases each). V was cut by 6 bases and J by 9 bases, with 16 bases left in between. This CDR3 has 13 amino acids. Germline CDR1 and CDR2: MNHEY and SVGEGT. The CDR3 reads CASRANAGQTQYF. In nucleotides, the CDR3 is TGTGCCAGCAGAGCGAATGCGGGACAAACGCAGTATTTT.

The chain joins TRBV29-1 to TRBJ2-5, with TRBD2 identical over 7 bases. The CDR3 covers 15 residues. Per the germline V gene, CDR1 is SQVTM and CDR2 is ANQGSEA. The V and J ends lost 4 bases and 11 bases, in that order; junction bases with no gene match: 19. The CDR3 bases are TGCAGCGTTGGTTCTCGACGGTCCGGGGGGAATGAGCAGTACTTC. Residues: CSVGSRRSGGNEQYF.

This clonotype was found a few times. The V gene is TRBV5-1, the J gene TRBJ2-5; D is unclear. This CDR3 has 12 residues. Between the trimmed V and J ends, which lost 2 bases and 2 bases, there was a span of 4 bases. Germline CDR1 SGHRS, CDR2 YFSETQ. The DNA of the CDR3 is TGCGCCAGCAGCTTCTTTCAAGAGACCCAGTACTTC. Its translation: CASSFFQETQYF.

The V and J genes are TRBV27 and TRBJ1-5; 7 bases fit TRBD1. The junction had 6 bases not matched to a gene; V was cut back by 4 bases and J by 6 bases. This CDR3 region has 14 residues. Germline loops: CDR1 MNHEY, CDR2 SMNVEV (reference sequence). In nucleotides, the CDR3 is TGTGCCAGCAGTTCGAGGGACAGTTTTCAGCCCCAGCATTTT. This sequence encodes CASSSRDSFQPQHF.

This clonotype was seen a handful of times. The rearrangement uses TRBV7-8 and TRBJ2-3; the D gene is possibly TRBD2 (6 bases). Germline V gene sequence: CDR1 SGHVS, CDR2 FQNEAQ. V was shortened by 5 bases and J by 1 base, with 10 bases between the two germline ends. This CDR3 region has 14 residues. CDR3 loop: CASSRDSRTDTQYF. The CDR3 DNA sequence: TGTGCCAGCAGCCGGGACTCCCGCACAGATACGCAGTATTTT.

The chain has TRBV7-6 and TRBJ2-5; the D gene could be TRBD1 or TRBD2 (6 bases each). The CDR3 sequence is 16 residues long. Between the trimmed V and J ends, which lost 5 bases and 5 bases, there was a span of 21 bases. CDR1 SGHVS and CDR2 FNYEAQ come from the germline V gene. In DNA, the CDR3 is TGTGCCAGCAGCCCCGTCTTGCCGGGGGCGCAGGAGACCCAGTACTTC. It specifies CASSPVLPGAQETQYF.

A single count supports this clonotype. The gene calls are TRBV2 and TRBJ1-6, with D tentatively TRBD1 (5 bases). Trimming cost V 10 bases and J 11 bases, with 18 bases left between them. Germline V gene data show CDR1 as SNHLY and CDR2 as FYNNEI. This CDR3 region has 13 residues. The CDR3 region is CAILGLFFPPLHF. The CDR3 DNA sequence: TGTGCCATTTTGGGACTTTTCTTTCCACCCCTCCACTTT.

This clonotype was counted between two and nine times. The rearrangement links TRBV5-6 to TRBJ2-7; D unresolved. This CDR3 contains 15 residues. Germline lookup yields CDR1 SGHDT and CDR2 YYEEEE. With 3 bases removed from V and 3 bases from J, the gap between germline ends came to 16 bases. The CDR3 region is CASSSRSKGIYEQYF. The CDR3 DNA follows: TGTGCCAGCAGCTCCCGGTCGAAGGGAATCTACGAGCAGTACTTC.

The chain couples TRBV6-5 to TRBJ2-4; 13 nucleotides align to TRBD2. With V trimmed by 6 bases and J by 6 bases, 8 bases remained unmatched. This CDR3 is built from 16 residues. Germline V gene lookup returns CDR1 MNHEY and CDR2 SVGAGI. CDR3: CASSPGLAGYGNIQYF. CDR3 nucleotides: TGTGCCAGCAGCCCGGGACTAGCGGGATACGGAAACATTCAGTACTTC.

The gene calls are TRBV12-3 or TRBV12-4 and TRBJ1-4, with D maybe TRBD1 (5 bases). This CDR3 comprises 11 residues. V was trimmed by 6 bases and J by 7 bases, leaving 6 bases between them. The CDR3 is CASRRGEKLFF. CDR3 nucleotides: TGTGCCAGCAGGAGGGGTGAAAAACTGTTTTTT.

The V gene is TRBV5-1, the J gene TRBJ2-1; TRBD2 is a possible D gene (6 bases). V was pared by 10 bases and J by 5 bases, with 19 bases between. Germline CDR1 and CDR2: SGHRS and YFSETQ. The CDR3 has 14 residues. This chain's CDR3 is CAGRRDFTDNEQFF. In DNA, the CDR3 is TGCGCCGGTCGCCGGGACTTTACCGACAATGAGCAGTTCTTC.

This clonotype has at least ten counts. J is TRBJ1-5 and V is TRBV12-3 or TRBV12-4; D not certain. The V gene lost 3 bases and the J gene lost 3 bases, with 6 bases spanning the gap. The CDR3 runs 13 residues. CDR3 sequence reads: CASSLTDNQPQHF. As DNA, the CDR3 is TGTGCCAGCAGTTTGACGGACAATCAGCCCCAGCATTTT.

The J gene is TRBJ2-4, the V gene TRBV2; 11 bases line up with TRBD2. After removal of 3 bases from V and 8 bases from J, the junction contained 6 bases not matched to a gene. The germline CDR1 and CDR2 sequences are SNHLY and FYNNEI. The CDR3 runs to 15 residues. CDR3 loop: CASSDIAGGPDIQYF. CDR3 DNA sequence: TGTGCCAGCAGTGATATAGCGGGGGGGCCCGACATTCAGTACTTC.

This clonotype has more than one count but fewer than ten. The chain combines TRBV3-1 with TRBJ2-3; TRBD2 matches 8 bases. The J segment lost 4 bases and the V segment lost 5 bases, leaving 11 bases of the junction unmatched. Germline V gene sequence: CDR1 LGHDT, CDR2 YNNKEL (reference sequence). The length of the CDR3 is 16 residues. This CDR3 is CASSGGAGVVADTQYF. The CDR3 DNA is TGTGCCAGCAGCGGAGGAGCGGGAGTGGTAGCAGATACGCAGTATTTT.

The chain joins TRBV20-1 to TRBJ1-3, with a weak D call TRBD1 (6 bases). The CDR3 spans 16 residues. Trimming pared 3 bases from V and 1 base from J, leaving 16 bases between. The V gene's germline CDR1 is DFQATT and CDR2 SNEGSKA (reference sequence). CDR3 residues: CSARAGEKLSGNTIYF. The CDR3 DNA is TGCAGTGCTAGGGCAGGGGAAAAACTATCTGGAAACACCATATATTTT.

The chain combines TRBV12-3 or TRBV12-4 with TRBJ2-3; D is possibly TRBD2 (5 bases). The V end lost 4 bases, the J end lost 0 bases, and 8 bases lay between the germline ends. This CDR3 is built from 14 residues. The CDR3 DNA sequence: TGTGCCAGCAGTTGGGCTAGCAGCACAGATACGCAGTATTTT. Protein sequence: CASSWASSTDTQYF.

This clonotype came up a few times. V is TRBV13 and J is TRBJ2-7; TRBD1 matches 7 bases. This CDR3 is built from 14 residues. CDR1 and CDR2 from the germline V gene are PRHDT and FYEKMQ (reference sequence). The junction had 8 bases not matched to a gene; V was cut back by 6 bases and J by 3 bases. CDR3 in DNA: TGTGCCAGCAGTCGGACAGGAGGCATCTACGAGCAGTACTTC. This sequence encodes CASSRTGGIYEQYF.

This clonotype was seen only a few times. The chain carries TRBV9 and TRBJ2-7; D gene unclear. The CDR3 covers 15 residues. Trimming cost V 4 bases and J 0 bases, with 14 bases left between them. Germline loops: CDR1 SGDLS, CDR2 YYNGEE. For the CDR3, the DNA is TGTGCCAGCAGCCCCCGGACGGACCCCTCCTACGAGCAGTACTTC. Protein: CASSPRTDPSYEQYF.

This sequence joins TRBV7-2 and TRBJ2-5, with 13 bases that match TRBD2. Germline V CDR1 and CDR2: SGHTA, FQGNSA. This CDR3 has 15 residues. V lost 6 bases and J lost 3; bases outside the gene matches: 4. This CDR3 reads CASRPTSGREETQYF. The CDR3 region has the DNA TGTGCCAGCAGGCCCACTAGCGGGAGGGAAGAGACCCAGTACTTC.

The V gene is TRBV12-3 or TRBV12-4, the J gene TRBJ1-2; 10 bases match TRBD1. V shed 7 bases and J 4 bases; nucleotides not matched to a gene: 9. The CDR3 totals 15 residues. Here the CDR3 DNA reads TGTGCCAGCACCCCGACAGGGGGCGCCGGCTATGGCTACACCTTC. It translates to CASTPTGGAGYGYTF.

The table lists this clonotype with a few counts. The chain joins TRBV18 to TRBJ2-1, with D perhaps matching TRBD2 (6 bases). The CDR3 has 11 residues. Looked up from germline, CDR1 is KGHSH and CDR2 is LQKENI. V shed 8 bases and J shed 9 bases, with 11 bases lying between them. The CDR3 sequence: CASRVGGEQFF. For the CDR3, the DNA is TGTGCCAGCCGAGTGGGGGGTGAGCAGTTCTTC.

The genes are TRBV20-1 and TRBJ2-5; D is ambiguous. Trimming pared 4 bases from V and 5 bases from J, leaving 8 bases between. This CDR3 contains 11 residues. From germline, CDR1 is DFQATT and CDR2 SNEGSKA (reference sequence). The CDR3 DNA sequence: TGCAGTGCTACGAACGGGGAGACCCAGTACTTC. It encodes CSATNGETQYF.

In its sample, this clonotype was seen a few times. This rearrangement joins TRBV7-2 to TRBJ2-1; D possibly corresponds to TRBD2 (6 bases). The tail of the sequence fits TRBJ2-7 better, so the J call may be wrong. The CDR3 covers 17 residues. Per the germline V gene, CDR1 is SGHTA and CDR2 is FQGNSA. The CDR3 sequence: CASSLLRLADSYNEQYF. The CDR3 DNA follows: TGTGCCAGCAGCTTACTTCGATTAGCGGACTCCTACAATGAGCAGTACTTC.

The rearrangement links TRBV12-3 or TRBV12-4 to TRBJ1-3; D gene uncertain. Trimming removed 5 bases from V and 0 bases from J, with 8 bases in between. The length of the CDR3 is 14 residues. CDR3 bases: TGTGCCAGCAGTCCCCGGGGCTCTGGAAACACCATATATTTT. Protein product: CASSPRGSGNTIYF.

The chain employs TRBV16 and TRBJ1-6; 7 bases line up with TRBD1. Trimming took 5 bases from V and 8 from J; bases not matched to a gene: 6. The CDR3 extends over 14 amino acids. Germline assignment: CDR1 KGHSY and CDR2 FQNENV. As DNA, the CDR3 is TGTGCCAGCAGCAACAGGGGTGGGGATTCACCCCTCCACTTT. Protein: CASSNRGGDSPLHF.

The table lists this clonotype with a few counts. This chain links TRBV6-5 with TRBJ2-5; 9 bases map to TRBD1. The end of the DNA aligns better with TRBJ2-7, so the J call may be wrong. Germline V gene sequence: CDR1 MNHEY, CDR2 SVGAGI. The CDR3 runs 14 residues. The CDR3, as DNA: TGTGCCAGCAGTCGACAGGGGGGTTTCGCCGAGCAGTACTTC. Translation: CASSRQGGFAEQYF.

This chain links TRBV7-6 with TRBJ2-3; D not certain. The V gene lost 1 base and the J gene lost 4 bases, with 12 bases spanning the gap. Germline V gene data show CDR1 as SGHVS and CDR2 as FNYEAQ. This CDR3 comprises 15 residues. CDR3 bases: TGTGCCAGCAGCTTAGGTTTATCGGTCGCAGATACGCAGTATTTT. Encoded protein: CASSLGLSVADTQYF.